What follows are 27 T cell receptor beta chains derived from one specimen sequenced in a study of cytomegalovirus exposure and HLA in healthy donors. 13 Jbeta primers and 60 Vbeta primers were used for the PCR. The repertoire was sequenced with immunoSEQ multiplex PCR; TCRdb's copy has only in-frame clones and lacks some. The data hold about 120,000 clones, with around 10% observed a single time. The source material was PBMCs. These receptors were obtained from a man aged 25 to 45 in good health and CMV-seronegative.

The rearrangement uses TRBV28 and TRBJ1-5; 9 bases match TRBD1. Germline assignment: CDR1 MDHEN and CDR2 SYDVKM. This CDR3 is 15 amino acids long. V lost 7 bases, J lost 5 bases, and 9 bases stayed unmatched. The CDR3 nucleotides read TGTGCCAGCACCTCGGGACAGGGAAATCATCAGCCCCAGCATTTT. Translation: CASTSGQGNHQPQHF.

This clone has just a few counts. The chain combines TRBV5-5 with TRBJ2-7, with 7 positions matching TRBD1. CDR3 length equals 15 residues. Looked up from germline, CDR1 is SGHKS and CDR2 is YYEKEE (reference sequence). Germline trimming cut 0 bases from V and 4 bases from J; bases unmatched to any gene: 7. The CDR3 DNA reads as TGTGCCAGCAGCTTGGCCCCGACAGGGAAGTACGAGCAGTACTTC. This encodes CASSLAPTGKYEQYF.

The sample holds one count of this clone. The V call is TRBV2, the J call TRBJ2-3; 7 bases fit TRBD1. The CDR3 contains 15 residues. Germline lookup yields CDR1 SNHLY and CDR2 FYNNEI. J lost 7 bases, V lost 5 bases, and 12 bases had no gene match. The CDR3 bases are TGTGCCAGCAGTCTAGACAAGGGGGCCCCACATACGCAGTATTTT. Amino acids: CASSLDKGAPHTQYF.

The chain joins TRBV4-1 to TRBJ2-7; 9 bases agree with TRBD1. With 3 bases clipped from V and 2 bases from J, the junction kept 5 bases outside the gene matches. The CDR3 has 15 amino acids. Germline values: CDR1 MGHRA, CDR2 YSYEKL. The CDR3 loop reads CASSQGQGGTYEQYF. CDR3 DNA: TGCGCCAGCAGCCAGGGACAGGGAGGGACCTACGAGCAGTACTTC.

Only a few counts were recorded for this clone. The genes are TRBV29-1 and TRBJ1-1; D is possibly TRBD1 (6 bases). V gave up 4 bases and J gave up 1 base, with 10 bases separating them. The CDR3 spans 13 residues. Germline V gene data show CDR1 as SQVTM and CDR2 as ANQGSEA. The CDR3 coding sequence is TGCAGCGTTGGAGTACAGGGGAACACTGAAGCTTTCTTT. The encoded protein is CSVGVQGNTEAFF.

The chain has TRBV5-1 and TRBJ1-4, with D uncertain. The CDR3 is 14 residues long. Between the trimmed V and J ends, which lost 5 bases and 3 bases, there was a span of 11 bases. The germline V gene has CDR1 SGHRS and CDR2 YFSETQ. CDR3 nucleotides: TGCGCCAGCAGACTTGAGGGTTCTAATGAAAAACTGTTTTTT. It codes for CASRLEGSNEKLFF.

The V and J genes are TRBV23-1 and TRBJ2-3; 9 bases fit TRBD1. TRBV23-1 is given ORF status, its function remaining uncertain. V gave up 3 bases and J gave up 3 bases; unmatched junction bases: 7. The CDR3 extends over 16 amino acids. The CDR3 nucleotides are TGCGCCAGCAGTCAGCATGACAGGGGGATGACAGATACGCAGTATTTT. It encodes CASSQHDRGMTDTQYF.

V usage is TRBV19 and J usage is TRBJ2-7; 9 bases match TRBD2. The CDR3 contains 14 residues. The germline V gene has CDR1 LNHDA and CDR2 SQIVND (reference sequence). V was clipped by 5 bases and J by 4 bases; unmatched bases: 6. DNA for the CDR3: TGTGCCAGTAGTGCGGGACTAGCAGAATACGAGCAGTACTTC. As protein: CASSAGLAEYEQYF.

This clone was observed a handful of times. V and J are TRBV5-4 and TRBJ1-2; the D gene is possibly TRBD1 (5 bases). Germline assignment: CDR1 SGHNT and CDR2 YYREEE (reference sequence). V lost 1 base, J lost 6 bases, and 10 bases lay in between. This CDR3 has 13 amino acids. The CDR3 DNA is TGTGCCAGCAGCTTGTGGGGCGCCCATGGCTACACCTTC. Protein: CASSLWGAHGYTF.

The gene calls are TRBV10-3 and TRBJ1-5; D may be TRBD1 (5 bases). CDR1 and CDR2 from the germline V gene are ENHRY and SYGVKD. The V end was cut by 3 bases, the J end by 2 bases, with 11 bases between. The CDR3 spans 15 residues. As DNA, the CDR3 is TGTGCCATCAGTGACGCAGGGAATGGCAATCAGCCCCAGCATTTT. This gives the protein CAISDAGNGNQPQHF.

The rearrangement links TRBV6-5 to TRBJ1-1, with D uncertain. The CDR3 has 12 residues. Trimming removed 6 bases at V and 4 bases at J, with 9 bases between. The germline gives CDR1 MNHEY, CDR2 SVGAGI. The CDR3 DNA reads TGTGCCAGCAGCTCCCCCGGCACTGAAGCTTTCTTT. It codes for CASSSPGTEAFF.

The chain is built from TRBV19 and TRBJ1-5, with D possibly TRBD1 on 5 matching bases. Germline V gene data show CDR1 as LNHDA and CDR2 as SQIVND (reference sequence). V lost 5 bases to trimming and J lost 3 bases, with 14 bases between them. The length of the CDR3 is 15 residues. CDR3 coding DNA: TGTGCCAGTAGTGGGCGGGACGGCTACAATCAGCCCCAGCATTTT. Translation gives CASSGRDGYNQPQHF. The full variable domain, with the rest looked up from reference TRBV19 and TRBJ1-5, is DGGITQSPKYLFRKEGQNVTLSCEQNLNHDAMYWYRQDPGQGLRLIYYSQIVNDFQKGDIAEGYSVSREKKESFPLTVTSAQKNPTAFYLCASSGRDGYNQPQHFGDGTRLSIL.

This clone was recorded a few times. Within the sample, other DNA sequences also encode this same CDR3. The chain couples TRBV5-1 to TRBJ2-2; D not certain. Trimming shortened V by 0 bases and J by 1 base, and 10 bases separated the two germline ends. CDR1 is SGHRS and CDR2 is YFSETQ in the germline V gene. This CDR3 has 16 amino acids. The CDR3 loop reads CASSLVLVGNTGELFF. CDR3 nucleotides: TGCGCCAGCAGCTTGGTCCTAGTTGGGAACACCGGGGAGCTGTTTTTT. Together with reference TRBV5-1 and TRBJ2-2, the CDR3 gives the full variable domain: KAGVTQTPRYLIKTRGQQVTLSCSPISGHRSVSWYQQTPGQGLQFLFEYFSETQRNKGNFPGRFSGRQFSNSRSEMNVSTLELGDSALYLCASSLVLVGNTGELFFGEGSRLTVL.

V and J are TRBV11-3 and TRBJ2-3, with a tentative D call TRBD2 (6 bases). The CDR3 consists of 16 residues. Trimming pared 1 base from V and 4 bases from J, leaving 15 bases between. The V gene's germline CDR1 is SGHNT and CDR2 YENEEA. The DNA of the CDR3 is TGTGCCAGCAGCTTAGTGACCCGACTAGTTTCAGATACGCAGTATTTT. It specifies CASSLVTRLVSDTQYF. Variable domain in full (rest from reference TRBV11-3 and TRBJ2-3): EAGVVQSPRYKIIEKKQPVAFWCNPISGHNTLYWYLQNLGQGPELLIRYENEEAVDDSQLPKDRFSAERLKGVDSTLKIQPAELGDSAVYLCASSLVTRLVSDTQYFGPGTRLTVL.

This clone was observed a handful of times. The same CDR3 also results from other DNA sequences found in this sample. The J gene is TRBJ2-3, the V gene TRBV27; D uncertain. Germline V gives CDR1 MNHEY, CDR2 SMNVEV (reference sequence). The CDR3 is made up of 12 amino acids. The V end was cut by 5 bases, the J end by 2 bases, with 5 bases between. CDR3 DNA: TGTGCCAGCAGTCCTAACACAGATACGCAGTATTTT. It codes for CASSPNTDTQYF.

The V gene is TRBV28, the J gene TRBJ2-7; a possible D gene is TRBD2 (5 bases). V shed 5 bases and J shed 7 bases, with 18 bases lying between them. Germline lookup yields CDR1 MDHEN and CDR2 SYDVKM. There are 14 residues in the CDR3. The CDR3 region is CASSPLLTEEEQYF. In DNA form, the CDR3 reads TGTGCCAGCAGTCCATTATTGACGGAGGAAGAGCAGTACTTC.

The rearrangement links TRBV7-2 to TRBJ1-1; no clear D. There are 16 residues in the CDR3. V shed 6 bases and J shed 2 bases, with 19 bases lying between them. Germline CDR1 is SGHTA and CDR2 is FQGNSA. The CDR3 here is CASRTNLGEHNTEAFF. CDR3 nucleotides: TGTGCCAGCAGAACCAATCTCGGAGAGCATAACACTGAAGCTTTCTTT. Full variable domain (outside the CDR3, taken from reference TRBV7-2 and TRBJ1-1): GAGVSQSPSNKVTEKGKDVELRCDPISGHTALYWYRQSLGQGLEFLIYFQGNSAPDKSGLPSDRFSAERTGGSVSTLTIQRTQQEDSAVYLCASRTNLGEHNTEAFFGQGTRLTVV.

The chain employs TRBV5-6 and TRBJ1-1; D gene unclear. Germline CDR1 SGHDT, CDR2 YYEEEE. The ends were cut back, 5 bases at V and 1 base at J, with 6 bases in the middle. CDR3 length: 12 residues. The CDR3 spells CASRNTNTEAFF. The CDR3 DNA reads as TGTGCCAGCAGGAACACGAACACTGAAGCTTTCTTT.

Comment on this clone: This same CDR3 is encoded by further DNA sequences in the sample. The chain employs TRBV27 and TRBJ2-7, with D possibly matching TRBD1 (6 bases). Germline V gives CDR1 MNHEY, CDR2 SMNVEV (reference sequence). V lost 3 bases and J 2 bases, leaving 8 bases between the germline ends. This CDR3 spans 13 amino acids. CDR3 sequence: CASSLSGAYEQYF. The DNA for the CDR3 is TGTGCCAGCAGTTTGTCAGGGGCCTACGAGCAGTACTTC.

In this sample, this clone turned up a few times. J is TRBJ2-7 and V is TRBV13, with 7 positions matching TRBD2. Germline CDR1 is PRHDT and CDR2 is FYEKMQ (reference sequence). The CDR3 loop spans 15 amino acids. After removal of 1 base from V and 2 bases from J, the junction contained 5 bases not matched to a gene. The CDR3 DNA reads as TGTGCCAGCAGCTTAGACACGGGAGGACCCTACGAGCAGTACTTC. This encodes CASSLDTGGPYEQYF.

V usage is TRBV7-2 and J usage is TRBJ1-4, with D perhaps TRBD1 (5 bases). The CDR3 sequence is 15 residues long. The V gene's germline CDR1 is SGHTA and CDR2 FQGNSA. V shed 3 bases and J shed 6 bases, with 14 bases lying between them. The CDR3 DNA reads TGTGCCAGCAGCTTTGACAGCGCCCCGGATGAAAAACTGTTTTTT. Its translation: CASSFDSAPDEKLFF.

The chain is built from TRBV5-6 and TRBJ2-7, with D perhaps matching TRBD2 (6 bases). Per the germline V gene, CDR1 is SGHDT and CDR2 is YYEEEE. V was trimmed by 2 bases and J by 1 base, leaving 10 bases between them. CDR3 length: 14 amino acids. CDR3 sequence: CASSFAGSSYEQYF. For the CDR3, the DNA is TGTGCCAGCAGCTTTGCGGGGAGTTCCTACGAGCAGTACTTC. Full variable domain (rest looked up from reference TRBV5-6 and TRBJ2-7): DAGVTQSPTHLIKTRGQQVTLRCSPKSGHDTVSWYQQALGQGPQFIFQYYEEEERQRGNFPDRFSGHQFPNYSSELNVNALLLGDSALYLCASSFAGSSYEQYFGPGTRLTVT.

The chain carries TRBV30 and TRBJ2-5, with TRBD2 identical over 7 bases. The CDR3 sequence is 15 residues long. The germline gives CDR1 GTSNPN, CDR2 SVGIG (reference sequence). V shed 0 bases, J shed 4 bases, and the junction held 8 bases outside the gene matches. The CDR3: CAWSVGSGTPETQYF. The CDR3 DNA is TGTGCCTGGAGTGTAGGGAGCGGGACCCCAGAGACCCAGTACTTC.

This clone showed up just a few times. The rearrangement uses TRBV5-4 and TRBJ2-7; D not certain. The CDR3 consists of 16 residues. The V and J ends lost 0 bases and 4 bases respectively, with 17 bases between them. Germline V CDR1 and CDR2: SGHNT, YYREEE (reference sequence). CDR3 protein: CASSLDERQASYEQYF. Here the CDR3 DNA reads TGTGCCAGCAGCTTGGACGAACGTCAGGCAAGTTACGAGCAGTACTTC.

This chain joins TRBV11-3 and TRBJ2-7; TRBD1 agrees at 8 bases. Germline V lookup: CDR1 SGHNT, CDR2 YENEEA. The J segment lost 3 bases and the V segment lost 3 bases, leaving 7 bases of the junction unmatched. This CDR3 has 15 amino acids. The chain's CDR3 is CASSFQTGAGYEQYF. The CDR3 coding sequence is TGTGCCAGCAGCTTCCAGACAGGGGCAGGCTACGAGCAGTACTTC.

This sequence joins TRBV30 and TRBJ2-7; the D is unclear. CDR1 and CDR2 (germline): GTSNPN, SVGIG (reference sequence). The CDR3 contains 15 residues. The germline V and J ends were trimmed by 0 bases and 0 bases, with 12 bases remaining between them. The CDR3 coding sequence is TGTGCCTGGAGTGTATACAGCCGCAGCTCCTACGAGCAGTACTTC. As protein: CAWSVYSRSSYEQYF.

This clone was counted between two and nine times. CDR3 loop: CASSPGGDTIYF. The DNA for the CDR3 is TGTGCCAGCAGCCCCGGAGGGGACACCATATATTTT. This chain links TRBV5-4 with TRBJ1-3, with a possible D match to TRBD1 (5 bases). Trimming took 4 bases from V and 8 from J, leaving 10 bases between them. Looked up from germline, CDR1 is SGHNT and CDR2 is YYREEE (reference sequence). This CDR3 is 12 amino acids long.